Described below is a single TCR beta chain sequence and its context. These data come from a study of cytomegalovirus exposure and HLA in healthy donors. Primers: 60 Vbeta forward and 13 Jbeta reverse. TCRdb keeps only in-frame clones here, not all; method: immunoSEQ multiplex PCR. This repertoire shows 100,000 to 150,000 clones, more than 80% found once; its top ten account for 1%. The CDR3 length is 15 residues. Germline CDR1 reads SGHTA; CDR2 reads FQGNSA. V gave up 1 base and J gave up 5 bases; unmatched junction bases: 3. The TCR comes from a man in his forties or fifties in good health and CMV-seronegative. The specimen sequenced was PBMCs. J is TRBJ2-5 and V is TRBV7-2; 11 bases are shared with TRBD2. The CDR3 is CASSLVASGRETQYF. The CDR3 DNA follows: TGTGCCAGCAGCTTAGTCGCTAGCGGGAGGGAGACCCAGTACTTC.